The 9 T cell receptor beta chains listed next were all sequenced from one sample in a study of shared clonotypes between healthy human individuals. Assay: immunoSEQ multiplex PCR; the TCRdb copy retains only in-frame clones and omits some. The sample lists around 1.5 million clones, around 98% occurring once. Sequencing input: naive CD4+ T cells sorted from blood. The subset is: CD45RA+ positively selected. These receptors all stem from a man between 25 and 39 years old in good health.

V usage is TRBV7-6 and J usage is TRBJ2-1; 7 bases match TRBD2. The V gene end was trimmed by 4 bases and the J gene end by 3 bases; junction bases not matched to a gene: 9. The CDR3 extends over 16 amino acids. Germline V gene lookup returns CDR1 SGHVS and CDR2 FNYEAQ. The CDR3 bases are TGTGCCAGCAGCTGGGCGGCGGGAGAAAACTACAATGAGCAGTTCTTC. Its protein is CASSWAAGENYNEQFF.

The sample holds a few counts of this clone. V and J are TRBV7-9 and TRBJ1-1; weak D call: TRBD1 (6 bases). Germline loops: CDR1 SEHNR, CDR2 FQNEAQ (reference sequence). V was pared by 5 bases and J by 6 bases, with 16 bases between. The CDR3 totals 14 residues. CDR3 residues: CASSISTGFAEAFF. Written as DNA, the CDR3 is TGTGCCAGCAGCATCAGCACAGGGTTCGCTGAAGCTTTCTTT.

The V gene is TRBV5-1, the J gene TRBJ2-3; D is unclear. The germline CDR1 and CDR2 sequences are SGHRS and YFSETQ. The CDR3 totals 15 residues. The V end was cut by 4 bases, the J end by 2 bases, with 14 bases between. CDR3 nucleotide sequence: TGCGCCAGCAGCCCCTACTACTCATTCACAGATACGCAGTATTTT. Residues: CASSPYYSFTDTQYF.

The rearrangement uses TRBV2 and TRBJ2-1; a weak D match, TRBD2 (6 bases). Trimming pared 3 bases from V and 11 bases from J, leaving 11 bases between. CDR1 is SNHLY, CDR2 FYNNEI, per germline. This CDR3 region has 12 residues. Written as DNA, the CDR3 is TGTGCCAGCAGTGATCGGGAGCTAAAGCAGTTCTTC. It codes for CASSDRELKQFF.

The chain employs TRBV2 and TRBJ2-7, with 11 bases aligning to TRBD2. V lost 6 bases to trimming and J lost 3 bases; unmatched junction nucleotides: 4. Germline lookup yields CDR1 SNHLY and CDR2 FYNNEI. This CDR3 spans 14 amino acids. Here the CDR3 DNA reads TGTGCCAGCAGGAGACTAGCGGGGCACTACGAGCAGTACTTC. Protein product: CASRRLAGHYEQYF.

The chain has TRBV10-3 and TRBJ1-3; no clear D gene. CDR3 length: 13 residues. Trimming removed 3 bases at V and 4 bases at J, with 7 bases between. CDR1 and CDR2 from the germline V gene are ENHRY and SYGVKD. The DNA for the CDR3 is TGTGCCATCAGTGAAGTTACCGGAAACACCATATATTTT. It encodes CAISEVTGNTIYF.

The rearrangement joins TRBV18 to TRBJ2-3, with 8 bases that match TRBD2. The V gene end was trimmed by 3 bases and the J gene end by 4 bases; junction bases not matched to a gene: 3. The CDR3 covers 14 residues. From germline, CDR1 is KGHSH and CDR2 LQKENI. This chain's CDR3 is CASSPPGGADTQYF. The CDR3 DNA follows: TGTGCCAGCTCACCTCCGGGAGGGGCAGATACGCAGTATTTT. The full variable domain, with the rest looked up from reference TRBV18 and TRBJ2-3, is NAGVMQNPRHLVRRRGQEARLRCSPMKGHSHVYWYRQLPEEGLKFMVYLQKENIIDESGMPKERFSAEFPKEGPSILRIQQVVRGDSAAYFCASSPPGGADTQYFGPGTRLTVL.

The chain combines TRBV27 with TRBJ2-3; D might be TRBD2 (5 bases). V was cut by 7 bases and J by 6 bases, with 17 bases left in between. Looked up from germline, CDR1 is MNHEY and CDR2 is SMNVEV (reference sequence). The CDR3 has 14 residues. The CDR3 spells CASNLRAPSDTQYF. In DNA form, the CDR3 reads TGTGCCAGCAATCTGAGGGCTCCTAGCGATACGCAGTATTTT.

The chain carries TRBV15 and TRBJ1-5; D gene unclear. The CDR3 extends over 13 amino acids. CDR1 is LNHNV, CDR2 YYDKDF, per germline (reference sequence). V lost 1 base and J 7 bases, leaving 8 bases between the germline ends. The CDR3 region is CATSRGVTQPQHF. The CDR3 nucleotides are TGTGCCACCAGCAGAGGGGTCACCCAGCCCCAGCATTTT.